This TCR beta chain was profiled in a study of T cell responses to AZD1222 COVID-19 vaccine. V was shortened by 4 bases and J by 4 bases, with 14 bases between the two germline ends. CDR3 length: 14 residues. Germline V CDR1 and CDR2: SGHDN, FVKESK. The repertoire was sequenced with immunoSEQ multiplex PCR; TCRdb's copy has only in-frame clones and lacks some. The sample has 95,000 to 150,000 clones, 92% seen once. J is TRBJ2-7 and V is TRBV14, with D maybe TRBD2 (5 bases). This sequence was found in an adult who received the AZD1222 COVID-19 vaccine. The source material was peripheral blood, sampled 28 days after the second AZD1222 dose. CDR3 nucleotides: TGTGCCAGCAGCCGGACTCCCGCGACGTACGAGCAGTACTTC. This codes for CASSRTPATYEQYF.